This entry is about one T cell receptor (beta chain). Its antigen is undetermined. Germline V gene sequence: CDR1 SGHNT, CDR2 YYREEE (reference sequence). Trimming removed 2 bases at V and 3 bases at J, with 2 bases between. The CDR3 sequence is 11 residues long. These data are taken from a study of cytomegalovirus exposure and HLA in healthy donors. The PCR was carried out with 60 Vbeta primers and 13 Jbeta primers. Using immunoSEQ multiplex PCR, the repertoire was profiled, and TCRdb retains in-frame clones only, with some absent. The sample contains about 260,000 clones, just under 85% of which appear only once. General study findings and limits: There were fewer than 200 TCR beta chains listed as cytomegalovirus-associated.

The sequenced sample was PBMCs. The chain has TRBV5-4 and TRBJ2-5, with D uncertain. The receptor's source is a woman between 40 and 55 years old in good health and CMV-seropositive. CDR3 sequence (DNA): TGTGCCAGCAGCTTTAAAGAGACCCAGTACTTC. Its translation is CASSFKETQYF.